This T cell receptor (beta chain) came from a study of blood T cell repertoires in COVID-19 (dated by TCRdb to between 2020 and 2021). For the study in its entirety: Samples from collaborators originated in the United States, Italy and Spain and spanned both the acute and convalescent phases of COVID-19. The repertoires were released in a freely available public database meant as a resource for research on the immune response to SARS-CoV-2. Where available, HLA class I and class II types were obtained from metadata supplied by the sample provider rather than from assay-based typing. The dataset comprised deeply sampled blood TCRbeta repertoires from subjects exposed to, actively infected with, or recovered from COVID-19. The material from the prospective study consisted of cDNA or gDNA derived from T cells, B-cell-depleted T cells, or PBMCs. Nearly every sample came with metadata listing a de-identified subject ID, COVID-19 status, age in years and sex. The samples were drawn from the first 160 participants of the ongoing ImmuneRACE study and from 950 to 1,500 subjects provided by 6 global collaborators.

The immunoSEQ Assay, a bias-controlled multiplex PCR, was used to amplify TCRbeta CDR3 regions from genomic DNA. Turning to the authors' computational methods: The number of nucleated cells in each sample was estimated from the amplification of reference gene primers within the assay. To quantify the absolute abundance of each unique TCRbeta CDR3 rearrangement, sequence reads were collapsed and filtered. For each sample, productive Simpson clonality was calculated by taking the square root of Simpson's diversity index across productive rearrangements. As stored in TCRdb, this immuneACCESS dataset retains in-frame rearrangements with V and J assigned. A fraction of the clones does not appear; measured against another copy, unresolved V genes explain less than half of the discrepancy, and the remainder lacks a known reason. The V and J calls and the clone size are those of that table, but D and trimming were determined from the DNA. The table for this sample lists around 180,000 clones; about 84% of them were counted only once. Of the sample, 5.2% is held by the ten largest clones.

Note on this clone: Its antigen specificity is not known. One base away there is no much larger clone; base qualities are not given.

The CDR3 sequence holds 15 residues, the cysteine and phenylalanine included. Kept here is only the CDR3 DNA, which spans 45 bases and is read in frame from base 1. CDR1 and CDR2 are drawn from the germline V gene: SGHTA, FQGNSA. Trimmed from V: 1 base; trimmed from J: 4 bases; junction bases lacking a gene match: 4. Collaborating institutions collected whole blood in K2EDTA tubes following their own protocols. For TCRbeta analysis, collaborator samples were shipped as frozen whole blood, as isolated PBMCs, or as DNA extracted from either sample type. What the work shows at the level of the full study, not this receptor alone: The amount of clinical and demographic metadata varied by source and participant and was provided uncurated.

The chain is made from TRBV7-2 and TRBJ2-3, with 8 central nucleotides matching TRBD1. The sequence came from a woman in her twenties or thirties with acute or convalescent COVID-19. The specimen was peripheral blood. Here is the DNA: TGTGCCAGCAGCTTAGGGCAGGGGGCCGCAGATACGCAGTATTTT. It translates to CASSLGQGAADTQYF.